This is a list of T cell receptor beta chains from one sample in a study of brain T cells in children with intractable seizures. Data came from immunoSEQ multiplex PCR; TCRdb stores just in-frame clones and leaves some out. This table holds 65,000 to 85,000 clones, about 92% found once. The specimen comprised peripheral blood, sampled at surgery. The origin of the receptors is a boy in the first two years of life with tuberous sclerosis and intractable seizures. Each CDR3 is given with its conserved first and last residue. The D gene is left open where the match is weak. Rows give clone size only sometimes, using once, few, many, or a class for an expanded clone.

- - TRBJ1-1 TRBV7-9 TGTGCCAGCGACCCCCAAGAAGCTTTCTTT CASDPQEAFF
- TRBD2 TRBJ2-1 TRBV7-8 TGTGCCAGCAGCTTAGCTAGCGGGAGATTTGAGCAGTTCTTC CASSLASGRFEQFF
- TRBD2 TRBJ2-3 TRBV29-1 TGCAGCGTTGAAGTTTCGGCGGGAGGGCCTCTGGATACGCAGTATTTT CSVEVSAGGPLDTQYF
- - TRBJ2-7 TRBV30 TGTGCCTGGCAACCTGGGGCGTCCTACGAGCAGTACTTC CAWQPGASYEQYF
- TRBD2 TRBJ2-5 TRBV5-4 TGTGCCAGCAGCAGACAACTAGCGGGGGCCCAAGAGACCCAGTACTTC CASSRQLAGAQETQYF
- TRBD1 TRBJ1-2 TRBV12-3/TRBV12-4 TGTGCCAGCAGTTTGGGGACAGGGTATGGCTACACCTTC CASSLGTGYGYTF
- - TRBJ1-1 TRBV6-5 TGTGCCAGCAGTTACTCAGTTGTGGGGGGACGAACTGAAGCTTTCTTT CASSYSVVGGRTEAFF
- - TRBJ1-1 TRBV7-9 TGTGCCAGCAGCCGGAGGGAGGACACTGAAGCTTTCTTT CASSRREDTEAFF
- - TRBJ1-2 TRBV6-5 TGTGCCAGCACTCAAACCCTCGAAAATTACTATGGCTACACCTTC CASTQTLENYYGYTF
once - TRBJ1-2 TRBV2 TGTGCCAGCACAAGACCACAAGATCCGGAACTTGGCTACACCTTC CASTRPQDPELGYTF
- - TRBJ1-1 TRBV25-1 TGTGCCAGCAGTCCGGTTCCGGGACCCCTGAACACTGAAGCTTTCTTT CASSPVPGPLNTEAFF
- TRBD1 TRBJ1-5 TRBV3-1/TRBV3-2 TGTGCCAGCAGCACCGGGACAGGGGCCAATCAGCCCCAGCATTTT CASSTGTGANQPQHF
- TRBD1 TRBJ1-2 TRBV10-1 TGCGCCAGCACCAAGGACAGGTTGATCTATGGCTACACCTTC CASTKDRLIYGYTF
- - TRBJ2-1 TRBV29-1 TGCAGCGTTGAAGAGGGGAGCTCCTACAATGAGCAGTTCTTC CSVEEGSSYNEQFF
- TRBD2 TRBJ2-1 TRBV7-9 TGTGCCAGCAGCCTCTTAGCGGGCGGTGAGCAGTTCTTC CASSLLAGGEQFF
- TRBD1 TRBJ2-7 TRBV24-1 TGTGCCACCAGTGGTCCTACCGGGACAGGAGTCGACGAGCAGTACTTC CATSGPTGTGVDEQYF
- - TRBJ1-1 TRBV29-1 TGCAGCGTTGAATGGGCAGCGGCTGAAGCTTTCTTT CSVEWAAAEAFF
- TRBD1 TRBJ1-2 TRBV7-2 TGTGCCAGCAGCTTAGAGACAGGGGGGTATGGCTACACCTTC CASSLETGGYGYTF
- TRBD2 TRBJ2-7 TRBV5-6 TGTGCCAGCAGCCCGGGACTACTCTACGAGCAGTACTTC CASSPGLLYEQYF
- TRBD2 TRBJ2-2 TRBV2 TGTGCCAGCAGATCGGGGAGGGCCCTTGGGGGGGAGCTGTTTTTT CASRSGRALGGELFF